This entry lists 24 T cell receptor beta chains sequenced from one sample in a study of blood T cell repertoires in COVID-19. Sequencing used immunoSEQ multiplex PCR; TCRdb keeps in-frame clones, though not all of them. Of 300,000 or so clones listed, approximately 87% are singletons. Specimen: peripheral blood. The receptors stem from a woman aged 40 to 50 who had recovered from COVID-19.

The chain links TRBV6-1 to TRBJ2-1, with a tentative D call TRBD2 (7 bases). The V end lost 2 bases, the J end lost 5 bases, and 19 bases lay between the germline ends. CDR3 length: 17 amino acids. CDR1 MNHNS and CDR2 SASEGT come from the germline V gene. The CDR3: CASSEPLGGGLDNEQFF. The DNA of the CDR3 is TGTGCCAGCAGTGAACCTCTGGGAGGGGGGCTCGACAATGAGCAGTTCTTC.

The chain employs TRBV15 and TRBJ1-3; unclear D gene. This CDR3 contains 13 residues. Trimming took off 5 bases at V and 0 bases at J, with 5 bases between the two ends. Germline V gene data show CDR1 as LNHNV and CDR2 as YYDKDF (reference sequence). CDR3 loop: CATSVISGNTIYF. CDR3 sequence (DNA): TGTGCCACCAGCGTTATCTCTGGAAACACCATATATTTT.

The chain couples TRBV11-2 to TRBJ2-7; weak D call: TRBD1 (6 bases). V lost 1 base and J lost 2, with 6 bases in between. Germline V CDR1 and CDR2: SGHAT, FQNNGV. The CDR3 extends over 13 amino acids. The CDR3 loop is CASSLGGPYEQYF. The CDR3 DNA sequence: TGTGCCAGCAGCTTAGGGGGGCCCTACGAGCAGTACTTC.

The chain links TRBV10-3 to TRBJ1-1, with a possible D match to TRBD1 (5 bases). The CDR3 has 15 amino acids. V was trimmed by 6 bases and J by 4 bases, leaving 18 bases between them. Germline CDR1 reads ENHRY; CDR2 reads SYGVKD. In nucleotides, the CDR3 is TGTGCCATCAGCGGGAGTCGGGTGGGGGGCACTGAAGCTTTCTTT. It yields the protein CAISGSRVGGTEAFF.

This clone was detected only a few times. The chain joins TRBV19 to TRBJ2-1; possibly TRBD2 for D (5 bases). The CDR3 totals 13 residues. The V end lost 1 base, the J end lost 4 bases, and 5 bases lay between the germline ends. Germline CDR1 LNHDA, CDR2 SQIVND (reference sequence). The CDR3 bases are TGTGCCAGTAGTATAGGCGGGTACAATGAGCAGTTCTTC. Translating gives CASSIGGYNEQFF.

The genes are TRBV19 and TRBJ1-4, with TRBD1 identical over 9 bases. With 3 bases clipped from V and 5 bases from J, the junction kept 7 bases outside the gene matches. Germline assignment: CDR1 LNHDA and CDR2 SQIVND (reference sequence). This CDR3 is 16 amino acids long. The CDR3 nucleotides read TGTGCCAGTAGTATGGGTGCCGGGACAGGGAATGAAAAACTGTTTTTT. It encodes CASSMGAGTGNEKLFF.

With respect to this clone: At one boundary the junction diverges from the germline segment, which might be a read error. The rearrangement links TRBV10-3 to TRBJ2-1, with TRBD2 matching over 10 bases. Germline-derived CDR1 and CDR2 are ENHRY and SYGVKD. CDR3 length: 14 amino acids. The CDR3 loop is CAISALAGDNKQFF. The CDR3 bases are TGTGCCATCAGTGCCCTAGCGGGGGACAATAAGCAGTTCTTC.

This chain joins TRBV6-5 and TRBJ2-7, with a weak D call TRBD2 (5 bases). The CDR3 spans 13 residues. V lost 2 bases and J 4 bases, leaving 9 bases between the germline ends. The germline CDR1 and CDR2 sequences are MNHEY and SVGAGI. CDR3 nucleotides: TGTGCCAGCAGTTACGACGGGGATTACGAGCAGTACTTC. Translated: CASSYDGDYEQYF.

This sequence joins TRBV2 and TRBJ2-1; perhaps TRBD1 as D (5 bases). The CDR3 spans 13 residues. V was pared by 8 bases and J by 4 bases, with 12 bases between. Germline V lookup: CDR1 SNHLY, CDR2 FYNNEI. The CDR3 DNA sequence: TGTGCCAGCCAACAGACAGCTTACAATGAGCAGTTCTTC. It codes for CASQQTAYNEQFF.

The DNA of the CDR3 is TGTGCCTGGAGTGCACCAATGGGGGGACCTTACAATGAGCAGTTCTTC. Amino acids: CAWSAPMGGPYNEQFF. The rearrangement joins TRBV30 to TRBJ2-1; weak D call: TRBD2 (6 bases). This CDR3 has 16 amino acids. Germline V gene sequence: CDR1 GTSNPN, CDR2 SVGIG (reference sequence). V was shortened by 1 base and J by 4 bases, with 17 bases between the two germline ends.

This clone was observed a single time. This sequence joins TRBV6-1 and TRBJ1-1, with D tentatively TRBD1 (5 bases). Deletions cut 1 base from V and 3 bases from J, with 9 bases between. This CDR3 is built from 14 residues. CDR1 MNHNS and CDR2 SASEGT come from the germline V gene. The CDR3 DNA reads as TGTGCCAGCAGTGAAGACGGCAGGGACACTGAAGCTTTCTTT. Its translation: CASSEDGRDTEAFF.

This clone is a singleton in its sample. The chain couples TRBV5-1 to TRBJ2-7; D remains unclear. The CDR3 consists of 14 residues. The germline V gene has CDR1 SGHRS and CDR2 YFSETQ. Trimming removed 4 bases from V and 0 bases from J, with 11 bases in between. The CDR3 region is CASSPLRSSYEQYF. In DNA form, the CDR3 reads TGCGCCAGCAGCCCCCTGCGGAGCTCCTACGAGCAGTACTTC. Full variable domain (remainder filled in from reference TRBV5-1 and TRBJ2-7): KAGVTQTPRYLIKTRGQQVTLSCSPISGHRSVSWYQQTPGQGLQFLFEYFSETQRNKGNFPGRFSGRQFSNSRSEMNVSTLELGDSALYLCASSPLRSSYEQYFGPGTRLTVT.

The genes are TRBV4-3 and TRBJ2-3, with TRBD2 identical over 7 bases. The CDR3 covers 17 residues. V lost 0 bases, J lost 2 bases, and 8 bases stayed unmatched. The germline V gene has CDR1 LGHNA and CDR2 YSLEER. This chain's CDR3 is CASSQDRSSGYTDTQYF. Here the CDR3 DNA reads TGCGCCAGCAGCCAAGATCGCAGTAGCGGGTACACAGATACGCAGTATTTT.

V and J are TRBV7-9 and TRBJ2-1, with 11 bases fitting TRBD2. V was clipped by 5 bases and J by 4 bases; unmatched bases: 7. This CDR3 has 16 amino acids. Germline assignment: CDR1 SEHNR and CDR2 FQNEAQ (reference sequence). CDR3 loop: CASSHGTSGEYNEQFF. The CDR3 DNA follows: TGTGCCAGCAGCCACGGGACTAGCGGAGAGTACAATGAGCAGTTCTTC. The full variable domain, completed using reference TRBV7-9 and TRBJ2-1, is DTGVSQNPRHKITKRGQNVTFRCDPISEHNRLYWYRQTLGQGPEFLTYFQNEAQLEKSRLLSDRFSAERPKGSFSTLEIQRTEQGDSAMYLCASSHGTSGEYNEQFFGPGTRLTVL.

The rearrangement uses TRBV4-3 and TRBJ1-1; D is possibly TRBD1 (6 bases). Trimming took off 0 bases at V and 6 bases at J, with 17 bases between the two ends. The CDR3 totals 16 residues. Germline V gene sequence: CDR1 LGHNA, CDR2 YSLEER. The chain's CDR3 is CASSQEGGIQGPEAFF. As DNA, the CDR3 is TGCGCCAGCAGCCAAGAGGGGGGGATTCAGGGGCCTGAAGCTTTCTTT.

This chain uses TRBV2 with TRBJ1-6; TRBD1 aligns across 10 bases. The CDR3 sequence is 18 residues long. Germline CDR1 SNHLY, CDR2 FYNNEI. Germline trimming cut 0 bases from V and 7 bases from J; bases unmatched to any gene: 9. Here the CDR3 DNA reads TGTGCCAGCAGTGAAGCGCTTCAGGGGGACAGGGGAAATTCACCCCTCCACTTT. This gives the protein CASSEALQGDRGNSPLHF.

A few counts support this clone. The chain carries TRBV4-2 and TRBJ2-7, with D possibly matching TRBD1 (6 bases). In germline, CDR1 is LGHNA, CDR2 YNFKEQ. V was pared by 3 bases and J by 2 bases, with 14 bases between. The CDR3 runs to 15 residues. The CDR3: CASSHEGQGAYEQYF. The CDR3 coding sequence is TGTGCCAGCAGCCACGAGGGACAAGGGGCCTACGAGCAGTACTTC.

This chain connects TRBV7-9 to TRBJ2-7, with 7 bases matching TRBD1. The CDR3 covers 13 residues. Germline CDR1 and CDR2: SEHNR and FQNEAQ (reference sequence). V dropped 3 bases and J dropped 7; count of bases not matched to a gene: 6. Here the CDR3 reads CASSFEGASEQYF. The CDR3 DNA is TGTGCCAGCAGCTTCGAGGGGGCGAGTGAGCAGTACTTC.

This clone was counted a few times. The chain is built from TRBV18 and TRBJ1-1; D not resolved. This CDR3 is built from 14 residues. Looked up from germline, CDR1 is KGHSH and CDR2 is LQKENI. V was trimmed by 4 bases and J by 0 bases, leaving 9 bases between them. This CDR3 reads CASSLRVMNTEAFF. CDR3 nucleotide sequence: TGTGCCAGCTCACTGAGGGTTATGAACACTGAAGCTTTCTTT.

The CDR3, as DNA: TGTGCCAGCAGCAAAGGTTGCGGGACAGGGCGTCCTACTTACGAGCAGTACTTC. Translated: CASSKGCGTGRPTYEQYF. The chain carries TRBV21-1 and TRBJ2-7; TRBD1 was called by the table and not checked on the DNA. TRBV21-1 is described as a pseudogene. This CDR3 has 18 amino acids.

The chain links TRBV18 to TRBJ1-5, with 8 positions matching TRBD1. Germline CDR1 and CDR2: KGHSH and LQKENI. The CDR3 has 13 amino acids. With V trimmed by 3 bases and J by 7 bases, 2 bases remained unmatched. CDR3 residues: CASSPGQEQPQHF. In DNA form, the CDR3 reads TGTGCCAGCTCACCGGGACAGGAACAGCCCCAGCATTTT.

This chain joins TRBV7-2 and TRBJ1-6; 8 positions agree with TRBD1. The CDR3 has 16 residues. CDR1 and CDR2 from the germline V gene are SGHTA and FQGNSA. J lost 3 bases, V lost 6 bases, and 7 bases had no gene match. For the CDR3, the DNA is TGTGCCAGCAGGAAAAACACAGGGGGCTATAATTCACCCCTCCACTTT. This sequence encodes CASRKNTGGYNSPLHF.

The chain combines TRBV4-1 with TRBJ1-2; 7 bases fit TRBD1. Germline-derived CDR1 and CDR2 are MGHRA and YSYEKL. The CDR3 extends over 13 amino acids. The trim removed 5 bases at V and 3 bases at J, leaving 3 bases unmatched. In nucleotides, the CDR3 is TGCGCCAGCAGCTTGCAGGGGGACTATGGCTACACCTTC. It yields the protein CASSLQGDYGYTF.

This clone has just one count. V gene TRBV7-2 combines with J gene TRBJ2-5; D is uncertain. The V end was cut by 5 bases, the J end by 5 bases, with 9 bases between. Germline loops: CDR1 SGHTA, CDR2 FQGNSA. The CDR3 spans 12 residues. This CDR3 reads CASSRQLETQYF. DNA of the CDR3: TGTGCCAGCAGCCGCCAGTTGGAGACCCAGTACTTC.